This is a list of T cell receptor beta chains from one sample in a study of cytomegalovirus exposure and HLA in healthy donors. The protocol was immunoSEQ multiplex PCR, while the TCRdb copy is restricted to in-frame clones and leaves out a portion. Here the sample spans around 30,000 clones, just under 90% being singletons. Specimen: PBMCs. These receptors came from a boy younger than 18 in good health and CMV-seronegative. The CDR3 runs from the conserved cysteine through the conserved F or W. The order of the fields is J gene, V gene, clone size, D gene, CDR3 protein, CDR3 DNA. D genes are given only for firm matches. Where a row states a size, it is once, few, many or the class of an expanded clone; other rows omit it.

j_call: TRBJ1-2
v_call: TRBV4-1
clone_size: .
d_call: .
cdr3_aa: CASSLQGSNYGYTF
cdr3_nt: TGCGCCAGCAGCCTACAGGGCTCAAACTATGGCTACACCTTC

j_call: TRBJ2-5
v_call: TRBV19
clone_size: .
d_call: TRBD2
cdr3_aa: CASSMGSGRETQYF
cdr3_nt: TGTGCCAGTAGTATGGGAAGCGGGAGAGAGACCCAGTACTTC

j_call: TRBJ1-2
v_call: TRBV2
clone_size: .
d_call: .
cdr3_aa: CASSEMASDGYTF
cdr3_nt: TGTGCCAGCAGTGAAATGGCATCAGATGGCTACACCTTC

j_call: TRBJ2-1
v_call: TRBV4-3
clone_size: .
d_call: .
cdr3_aa: CASSQDLSDYHNEQFF
cdr3_nt: TGCGCCAGCAGCCAAGATCTTAGTGACTACCACAATGAGCAGTTCTTC

j_call: TRBJ2-5
v_call: TRBV6-5
clone_size: .
d_call: .
cdr3_aa: CASKYGGLPQETQYF
cdr3_nt: TGTGCCAGCAAATATGGAGGGCTTCCCCAAGAGACCCAGTACTTC

j_call: TRBJ1-2
v_call: TRBV18
clone_size: .
d_call: .
cdr3_aa: CASSPTVSYGYTF
cdr3_nt: TGTGCCAGCTCACCAACGGTTAGCTATGGCTACACCTTC

j_call: TRBJ1-5
v_call: TRBV7-8
clone_size: .
d_call: .
cdr3_aa: CASSYWRIQPQHF
cdr3_nt: TGTGCCAGCAGCTACTGGAGGATTCAGCCCCAGCATTTT

j_call: TRBJ1-2
v_call: TRBV28
clone_size: .
d_call: .
cdr3_aa: CASSLSQGRYGYTF
cdr3_nt: TGTGCCAGCAGTTTATCCCAGGGGCGCTATGGCTACACCTTC

j_call: TRBJ2-7
v_call: TRBV2
clone_size: .
d_call: TRBD1
cdr3_aa: CASSRQGSTYEQYF
cdr3_nt: TGTGCCAGCAGTCGACAGGGTAGTACCTACGAGCAGTACTTC

j_call: TRBJ2-3
v_call: TRBV28
clone_size: .
d_call: .
cdr3_aa: CASSFEDTDTQYF
cdr3_nt: TGTGCCAGCAGTTTCGAGGACACAGATACGCAGTATTTT

j_call: TRBJ2-1
v_call: TRBV6-5
clone_size: .
d_call: TRBD2
cdr3_aa: CASSYTSGGPNEQFF
cdr3_nt: TGTGCCAGCAGTTACACTAGCGGGGGTCCCAATGAGCAGTTCTTC

j_call: TRBJ1-2
v_call: TRBV6-1
clone_size: .
d_call: TRBD1
cdr3_aa: CASRGTGGVYGYTF
cdr3_nt: TGTGCCAGCAGGGGGACAGGGGGAGTCTATGGCTACACCTTC

j_call: TRBJ2-7
v_call: TRBV7-2
clone_size: .
d_call: TRBD1
cdr3_aa: CASSRDRGDYEQYF
cdr3_nt: TGTGCCAGCAGTCGGGACAGGGGGGACTACGAGCAGTACTTC

j_call: TRBJ2-7
v_call: TRBV5-5
clone_size: .
d_call: .
cdr3_aa: CASSLWTGSSYEQYF
cdr3_nt: TGTGCCAGCAGCTTATGGACGGGGAGCTCCTACGAGCAGTACTTC

j_call: TRBJ1-5
v_call: TRBV30
clone_size: .
d_call: .
cdr3_aa: CAWSMGGGQPQHF
cdr3_nt: TGTGCCTGGAGCATGGGGGGAGGTCAGCCCCAGCATTTT

j_call: TRBJ1-4
v_call: TRBV15
clone_size: .
d_call: TRBD1
cdr3_aa: CATSRDGGTVSF
cdr3_nt: TGTGCCACCAGCAGAGATGGGGGGACAGTTTCTTTT

j_call: TRBJ2-2
v_call: TRBV19
clone_size: .
d_call: .
cdr3_aa: CASGPLTTGRGTGELFF
cdr3_nt: TGTGCCAGCGGGCCTTTGACTACAGGGAGGGGCACCGGGGAGCTGTTTTTT

j_call: TRBJ2-7
v_call: TRBV11-2
clone_size: .
d_call: TRBD1
cdr3_aa: CASSLFGQGAYEQYF
cdr3_nt: TGTGCCAGCAGCTTATTCGGGCAGGGGGCCTACGAGCAGTACTTC

j_call: TRBJ1-2
v_call: TRBV28
clone_size: .
d_call: TRBD1
cdr3_aa: CASSPGQGPWGYTF
cdr3_nt: TGTGCCAGCAGCCCGGGACAGGGGCCTTGGGGCTACACCTTC

j_call: TRBJ2-2
v_call: TRBV7-3
clone_size: once
d_call: .
cdr3_aa: CASSLMGQNTGELFF
cdr3_nt: TGTGCCAGCAGCTTAATGGGGCAGAACACCGGGGAGCTGTTTTTT

j_call: TRBJ2-1
v_call: TRBV6-1
clone_size: .
d_call: TRBD2
cdr3_aa: CASSLPSGYNEQFF
cdr3_nt: TGTGCCAGCAGTTTGCCTAGCGGGTACAATGAGCAGTTCTTC

j_call: TRBJ2-6
v_call: TRBV7-9
clone_size: .
d_call: TRBD1
cdr3_aa: CASSSTGTGRSSGANVLTF
cdr3_nt: TGTGCCAGCAGCTCGACCGGGACAGGCCGATCCTCTGGGGCCAACGTCCTGACTTTC

j_call: TRBJ2-3
v_call: TRBV28
clone_size: .
d_call: .
cdr3_aa: CASSLLADRSTDTQYF
cdr3_nt: TGTGCCAGCAGTTTATTAGCCGACCGATCCACAGATACGCAGTATTTT

j_call: TRBJ1-2
v_call: TRBV19
clone_size: .
d_call: .
cdr3_aa: CASRTNLPGESNYGYTF
cdr3_nt: TGTGCCAGTAGGACAAACCTGCCGGGAGAGAGCAACTATGGCTACACCTTC

j_call: TRBJ1-6
v_call: TRBV5-8
clone_size: .
d_call: .
cdr3_aa: CASSYRRDSYNSPLHF
cdr3_nt: TGTGCCAGCAGCTACAGGAGGGACTCCTATAATTCACCCCTCCACTTT

j_call: TRBJ2-7
v_call: TRBV29-1
clone_size: .
d_call: .
cdr3_aa: CSVETRDYEQYF
cdr3_nt: TGCAGCGTTGAAACACGGGACTACGAGCAGTACTTC

j_call: TRBJ2-7
v_call: TRBV9
clone_size: .
d_call: .
cdr3_aa: CASSVGGDHSYEQYF
cdr3_nt: TGTGCCAGCAGCGTAGGGGGGGACCACTCCTACGAGCAGTACTTC